This entry lists 26 T cell receptor beta chains sequenced from one sample in a study of tumor-infiltrating lymphocytes in primary liver carcinoma (TCRdb year 2017). TCRdb lists the instrument as Illumina HiSeq 2500. A constant-region primer and ProtoScript II reverse transcriptase were used to reverse-transcribe TCRbeta-specific cDNA from roughly 0.55 ug total RNA. The TCRbeta libraries were prepared through three rounds of nested multiplex PCR following a slightly modified ARM-PCR procedure. Each of the first two PCR rounds ran for 9 to 11 cycles using multiplex TRBV1-TRBV30 forward primers together with a Cbeta reverse primer. TCRdb reprocessed the public reads (quality trimming at Q25 with fastp, clone calling with MiXCR) and kept in-frame beta chains. Each record represents a unique CDR3 protein, reported with the most common genes and DNA among its rows. Recorded for this sample are just over 30,000 distinct CDR3 sequences; less than 75% of them occurred a single time. The ten largest clones represent 25% to 40% of the sample.

Without any cell sorting, total RNA and DNA were co-extracted from 20-30 mg of bulk tissue using the AllPrep DNA/RNA mini kit. Sequenced: liver tumor tissue from sampling region 3. The intended sense of this specimen's cell subset or site label: tumor region T3, left-lateral pole. These receptors were obtained from a woman aged 25-40 years with primary liver carcinoma and hepatitis B virus infection.

This clonotype appeared once. One end of the junction does not line up with germline, which may come from a read error. The chain carries TRBV9 and TRBJ2-7; maybe TRBD2 (5 bases). Germline V gene sequence: CDR1 SGDLS, CDR2 YYNGEE. The CDR3 runs to 16 residues. This chain's CDR3 is CASIPSRLPRGSEQYF. In nucleotides, the CDR3 is TGCGCCAGCATCCCTTCCAGGCTTCCTCGGGGTAGTGAGCAGTACTTC.

Notes on this clonotype: In this CDR3 the conserved last residue, phenylalanine or tryptophan, is missing, so a read error is likely. The DNA is left out, because the CDR3 cannot be placed on it with certainty; the CDR3 is given as TCRdb lists it. The V call is TRBV11-3, the J call TRBJ2-5; the DNA was not compared with TRBD1, the D call given in the table. The CDR3 numbers 17 amino acids, ends counted. Per germline, CDR1 SGHNT and CDR2 YENEEA. The CDR3 is CASRRWTGWCLQETRYL.

The count of this clonotype is one. Being one base from a much bigger clone, this may be a read error. This chain connects TRBV11-3 to TRBJ2-7, with 9 nucleotides matching TRBD1. The V gene's germline CDR1 is SGHNT and CDR2 YENEEA. This CDR3 has 16 residues. CDR3 sequence: CASNLELTGGNYEQYF. Here the CDR3 DNA reads TGTGCCAGCAACTTAGAGCTGACAGGGGGTAACTACGAGCAGTACTTC.

A remark on this clonotype: This may be a read error, as it is one base from a much larger clone. The chain uses TRBV11-2 and TRBJ2-3; the D gene is possibly TRBD2 (6 bases). Germline values: CDR1 SGHAT, CDR2 FQNNGV. The CDR3 length is 13 residues. The germline V and J ends were trimmed by 10 bases and 10 bases, with 21 bases remaining between them. The DNA for the CDR3 is TGTGCCAACATCCATTCCGGACTATGGTCGCAGTATTTT. Translation gives CANIHSGLWSQYF.

V is TRBV11-2 and J is TRBJ1-2; a weak D match, TRBD1 (6 bases). This CDR3 contains 15 residues. V lost 10 bases and J lost 8, with 26 bases in between. From germline, CDR1 is SGHAT and CDR2 FQNNGV. The CDR3 DNA sequence: TGTGCCAACCGCTTAACAATACAGGGAGATGGAGGCTACACCTTC. Translated: CANRLTIQGDGGYTF.

Concerning this clonotype itself: Being one base from a much bigger clone, this may be a read error. The chain is built from TRBV9 and TRBJ2-7; D remains ambiguous. Germline V gene data show CDR1 as SGDLS and CDR2 as YYNGEE. Deletions cut 4 bases from V and 7 bases from J, with 24 bases between. The CDR3 covers 16 residues. CDR3 sequence reads: CASSPSRLPRCSEQYF. The CDR3 DNA is TGTGCCAGCAGCCCTTCCAGGCTTCCTCGGTGTAGTGAGCAGTACTTC.

Concerning this clonotype: Compared with germline, one end of the junction differs, possibly owing to a read error. The gene calls are TRBV10-1 and TRBJ2-2, with D unresolved. Germline V gene lookup returns CDR1 WNHNN and CDR2 SYGVQD (reference sequence). This CDR3 spans 13 amino acids. In DNA form, the CDR3 reads TGCGCCAGCAGTGAACGAAACACCGTGGAGCTGTCTTTT. Amino acids: CASSERNTVELSF.

Of note for this clonotype: One end of the junction varies from germline; a read error may be responsible. The rearrangement joins TRBV29-1 to TRBJ2-3; 8 positions agree with TRBD2. The germline gives CDR1 SQVTM, CDR2 ANQGSEA. The CDR3 is 15 amino acids. The CDR3 reads CSFISGRLATDTRYF. CDR3 DNA sequence: TGCAGCTTTATCAGCGGGAGATTGGCCACAGATACGCGGTATTTT.

To note about this clonotype: It may be a read error: a sequence one base away is much more abundant. J is TRBJ2-6 and V is TRBV11-2, with 7 bases that match TRBD1. Germline V gives CDR1 SGHAT, CDR2 FQNNGV. This CDR3 contains 18 residues. Written as DNA, the CDR3 is TGTGCCAGCAGCTTAGTTGTCAGGGGGTCCTCTGGGGGCAACGTCCTGACTTTC. Translated: CASSLVVRGSSGGNVLTF.

A note on this clonotype: Likely a read error: the CDR3 ends without its conserved phenylalanine or tryptophan. J is TRBJ2-7 and V is TRBV4-2, with 7 bases matching TRBD2. This CDR3 region has 16 residues. CDR1 is LGHNA, CDR2 YNFKEQ, per germline. The CDR3 sequence is CESSQAAGRELYEQYY. Here the CDR3 DNA reads TGTGAAAGCAGCCAAGCCGCCGGGCGGGAGTTGTACGAGCAGTACTAC.

The chain combines TRBV12-3 or TRBV12-4 with TRBJ2-3; D assignment may be TRBD1 or TRBD2 (5 bases each). The V end was cut by 7 bases, the J end by 6 bases, with 20 bases between. The CDR3 sequence is 15 residues long. In nucleotides, the CDR3 is TGTGCCAGCACCCATGGGGGTGTTAGTGGGGATACGCAGTATTTT. It yields the protein CASTHGGVSGDTQYF.

As to this clonotype: The conserved final phenylalanine or tryptophan is absent from the CDR3, which likely points to a read error. The chain recombines TRBV11-1 with TRBJ2-2, with D uncertain. The CDR3 runs to 14 residues. Germline V lookup: CDR1 SGHAT, CDR2 FQDESV (reference sequence). V gave up 6 bases and J gave up 5 bases, with 13 bases separating them. The CDR3 loop is CASRPSLDTGELFL. The DNA for the CDR3 is TGTGCCAGCAGACCGAGCCTTGATACCGGGGAGCTGTTTTTA.

With respect to this clonotype: A much larger clone differs from this one at a single base, so this may be a read error. This likely comes from a read error, as the CDR3 has no conserved phenylalanine or tryptophan at its end. The chain couples TRBV29-1 to TRBJ2-7; D gene unclear. Trimming cost V 2 bases and J 6 bases, with 11 bases left between them. This CDR3 is built from 12 residues. Germline values: CDR1 SQVTM, CDR2 ANQGSEA. The CDR3 region is CSVENKGREQYL. As DNA, the CDR3 is TGCAGCGTTGAAAACAAAGGCCGCGAGCAGTACTTA.

As for this clonotype: The missing conserved phenylalanine or tryptophan at the end of this CDR3 makes a read error likely. The DNA is left out, because the CDR3 cannot be placed on it with certainty; the CDR3 is given as TCRdb lists it. V gene TRBV6-2 or TRBV6-3 combines with J gene TRBJ1-5. Counting both end residues, the CDR3 totals 13 amino acids. Per the germline V gene, CDR1 is MNHEY and CDR2 is SVGEGT. The CDR3 is CASSYQDNQPQHS.

A remark on this clonotype: An end of the junction differs from the germline gene, which may be a read error. CDR3 DNA sequence: TGTGCCTGCAGTCCCGTATTGGGTCTAGCCAAAAACAATCAGTACTTT. This gives the protein CACSPVLGLAKNNQYF. V usage is TRBV11-2 and J usage is TRBJ2-4; the D gene is possibly TRBD2 (5 bases). Germline CDR1 SGHAT, CDR2 FQNNGV. The CDR3 is 16 residues long.

Worth noting for this clonotype: Mismatch with germline at one junction end may stem from a read error. This chain joins TRBV4-2 and TRBJ2-1; 9 bases align to TRBD2. The CDR3 totals 17 residues. Germline-derived CDR1 and CDR2 are LGHNA and YNFKEQ. Here the CDR3 reads CVSSHHIAGGSGGEQFF. In nucleotides, the CDR3 is TGTGTCAGCAGCCACCATATTGCGGGAGGGTCCGGGGGTGAGCAGTTCTTC.

Regarding this clonotype: The junction departs from the called germline gene at one end, perhaps through a read error. This chain joins TRBV6-2 or TRBV6-3 and TRBJ2-2; 9 bases are shared with TRBD2. This CDR3 is 14 amino acids long. Per the germline V gene, CDR1 is MNHEY and CDR2 is SVGEGT. CDR3 sequence: CVSSVAGDTRELFF. CDR3 sequence (DNA): TGCGTCAGCAGCGTAGCGGGGGACACCAGGGAACTGTTTTTT.

This clonotype was detected a few times. Its ends do not fully match the called genes, so a read error is possible. This rearrangement joins TRBV28 to TRBJ2-2; 8 nucleotides line up with TRBD2. CDR3 size: 13 residues. The V gene's germline CDR1 is MDHEN and CDR2 SYDVKM. The CDR3 bases are TGTACCAGCAGTTTGAGCGGGAGTGGGGAGCTGTCTTTT. Amino acid sequence: CTSSLSGSGELSF.

Note on this clonotype: A read error is possible here, since a much larger clone lies one base away. V usage is TRBV5-1 and J usage is TRBJ1-1; D is ambiguous. The CDR3 is 14 residues long. Germline assignment: CDR1 SGHRS and CDR2 YFSETQ. DNA for the CDR3: TGTGCCAGCAGCTTGCTCGAGACATCGACCCAAGCTTTCTTT. This codes for CASSLLETSTQAFF.

As regards this clonotype: The CDR3 carries no conserved terminal phenylalanine or tryptophan, so it likely arises from a read error. V is TRBV6-4 and J is TRBJ2-1; possible D gene TRBD1, 5 bases. Germline V gene lookup returns CDR1 MRHNA and CDR2 SNTAGT. The CDR3 spans 13 residues. V was clipped by 0 bases and J by 5 bases, with 5 bases between them. The CDR3 DNA follows: TGTGCCAGCAGTGACTCGGACAACAATGAGCAGTTCATC. Amino acids: CASSDSDNNEQFI.

Of note for this clonotype: One end of the junction does not line up with germline, which may come from a read error. The chain uses TRBV5-8 and TRBJ2-7; possibly TRBD1 for D (6 bases). CDR1 SGHTS and CDR2 YDEGEE come from the germline V gene. This CDR3 contains 14 residues. CDR3 region: CANSFNGQSYEQYF. The DNA for the CDR3 is TGTGCCAACAGCTTCAATGGACAGTCCTACGAGCAGTACTTC.

Comments on this clonotype: An end of the junction does not agree with germline; a read error may underlie this. This sequence joins TRBV6-1 and TRBJ2-2, with D perhaps TRBD1 or TRBD2 (6 bases each). The germline CDR1 and CDR2 sequences are MNHNS and SASEGT. This CDR3 region has 19 residues. The DNA for the CDR3 is TGTGCCAGCAGTGAAACCCTTCCCGGGGGCGCCGTGAACACCGGGGAGTTGTTTTTC. It is translated as CASSETLPGGAVNTGELFF.

This clonotype was seen only a few times. Given a much more abundant clone one base away, this may be a read error. V and J are TRBV10-2 and TRBJ2-4; the D gene is possibly TRBD1 (6 bases). The germline gives CDR1 WSHSY, CDR2 SAAADI. The CDR3 runs to 14 residues. CDR3 in DNA: TGCGCCAGCAGTGAGTCAAGGGGATGGGACATTCAGTGCTTC. Translated: CASSESRGWDIQCF.

This clonotype has a count of ten or more. The rearrangement joins TRBV28 to TRBJ2-7, with 10 bases aligning to TRBD2. Germline CDR1 is MDHEN and CDR2 is SYDVKM. This CDR3 comprises 14 residues. V lost 9 bases, J lost 3 bases, and 8 bases stayed unmatched. The CDR3 sequence: CASTASGRDYEQYF. In DNA, the CDR3 is TGTGCCAGTACCGCGAGCGGGAGGGACTACGAGCAGTACTTC.

On this clonotype: At one end the junction does not follow the germline gene, possibly because of a read error. The J gene is TRBJ2-5, the V gene TRBV29-1; D not certain. Germline assignment: CDR1 SQVTM and CDR2 ANQGSEA. The CDR3 has 14 amino acids. The CDR3: CSVGSFDGLGTQYF. The CDR3 coding sequence is TGCAGTGTTGGCTCATTCGACGGGCTGGGGACCCAGTACTTC.

This clonotype was counted ten times or more. A clone one base away is much larger, so this may be a read error. The V call is TRBV4-1, the J call TRBJ2-3; no clear D gene. Per germline, CDR1 MGHRA and CDR2 YSYEKL. This CDR3 comprises 18 residues. Trimming pared 2 bases from V and 6 bases from J, leaving 24 bases between. The CDR3 DNA reads TGCGCCAGCAGCCAACTAGGCATGGCAGCTGAAGACTCGGATACGCAGTATTTT. This codes for CASSQLGMAAEDSDTQYF.